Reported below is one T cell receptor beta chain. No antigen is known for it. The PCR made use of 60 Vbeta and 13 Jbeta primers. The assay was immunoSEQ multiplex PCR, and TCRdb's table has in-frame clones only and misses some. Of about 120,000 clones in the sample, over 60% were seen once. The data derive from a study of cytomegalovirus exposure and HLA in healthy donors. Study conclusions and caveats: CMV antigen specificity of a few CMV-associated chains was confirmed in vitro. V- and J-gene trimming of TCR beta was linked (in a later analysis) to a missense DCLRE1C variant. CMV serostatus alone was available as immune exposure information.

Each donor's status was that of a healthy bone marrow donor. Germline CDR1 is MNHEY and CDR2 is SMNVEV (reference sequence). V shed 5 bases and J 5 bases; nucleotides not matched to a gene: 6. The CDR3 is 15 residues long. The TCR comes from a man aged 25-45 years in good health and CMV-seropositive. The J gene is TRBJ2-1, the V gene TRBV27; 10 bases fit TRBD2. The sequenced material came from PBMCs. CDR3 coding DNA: TGTGCCAGCAGTCTTAGCGGGAGGCTGAACAATGAGCAGTTCTTC. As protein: CASSLSGRLNNEQFF.